This T cell receptor (beta chain) was recorded in a study of blood T cell repertoires in COVID-19. Turning to the study itself: COVID-19 samples collected from the United States, Italy and Spain covered acute and convalescent phases. PBMCs, B-cell-depleted T cells, or T cells were the source of the cDNA or gDNA that made up the material.

In the original processing: Reference gene primers were amplified, and this amplification served to estimate nucleated cell counts. The data were produced by immunoSEQ multiplex PCR, yet TCRdb's version contains in-frame clones alone and is incomplete. Clonal size and the V and J genes are those of that table, whereas D and trimming came from the DNA. The data show just over 35,000 clones, with around 90% seen just once and about 19% held by the top ten. The V and J ends lost 4 bases and 6 bases, in that order; junction bases with no gene match: 3. Germline loops: CDR1 SGHRS, CDR2 YFSETQ. This CDR3 contains 14 residues.

Input material: peripheral blood. The clonotype originates from a man between 60 and 75 years old with acute or convalescent COVID-19. The chain employs TRBV5-1 and TRBJ1-6; 8 bases align to TRBD1. Written as DNA, the CDR3 is TGCGCCAGCAGCATGGACAGGGTTAATTCACCCCTCCACTTT. Residues: CASSMDRVNSPLHF.